The present entry profiles one TCR beta chain with its context. Participants, 18 to 89 years old, spanned approximately 25 US areas. This table comes from immunoSEQ multiplex PCR, and its TCRdb copy is limited to in-frame clones, with some not included. The profile covers hundreds of thousands of clones, with approximately 80% appearing a single time and roughly 4.3% taken by the ten largest. The data were obtained in a study of blood T cell repertoires in COVID-19. Germline V gene data show CDR1 as MDHEN and CDR2 as SYDVKM. The CDR3 runs to 12 residues. The trim removed 5 bases at V and 11 bases at J, leaving 7 bases unmatched.

This clonotype originated in a man under 40 with acute COVID-19. The sample taken for sequencing was PBMCs or T cells enriched from blood (not recorded which). This chain links TRBV28 with TRBJ1-1, with TRBD1 matching over 8 bases. The CDR3 here is CASSPGQGRAFF. The DNA for the CDR3 is TGTGCCAGCAGTCCAGGACAGGGCCGGGCTTTCTTT.